These T cell receptor beta chains were read from a single sample in a study of cytomegalovirus exposure and HLA in healthy donors. Profiling relied on immunoSEQ multiplex PCR, and the TCRdb table lists in-frame clones only, not all of them. The data show around 200,000 clones, about 59% seen once. The sequenced sample consisted of PBMCs. The receptors here all came from a man aged 40-49 years in good health and CMV-seronegative. CDR3s include the opening cysteine and the closing phenylalanine or tryptophan. D genes are given only for firm matches. Clone size is not always given. Where it is, it says once, few, many or a class for expanded clones.

TRBV29-1	.	TRBD1	TRBJ1-3	CSVGDSSGNTIYF	TGCAGCGTGGGGGACAGCTCTGGAAACACCATATATTTT
TRBV30	few	TRBD2	TRBJ2-3	CAWDYSGGADTQYF	TGTGCCTGGGATTATAGCGGGGGCGCAGATACGCAGTATTTT
TRBV9	few	TRBD1	TRBJ2-3	CASSVSPGQISTDTQYF	TGTGCCAGCAGCGTGTCCCCGGGACAGATAAGCACAGATACGCAGTATTTT
TRBV29-1	.	.	TRBJ2-4	CSASSSKNIQYF	TGCAGCGCCTCGTCGTCCAAAAACATTCAGTACTTC
TRBV7-9	.	TRBD1	TRBJ1-6	CASSLATGANSPLHF	TGTGCCAGCAGCTTAGCCACAGGGGCTAATTCACCCCTCCACTTT
TRBV18	.	.	TRBJ2-7	CASSSGQEQYF	TGTGCCAGCTCATCCGGACAGGAGCAGTACTTC
TRBV7-3	.	TRBD1	TRBJ1-1	CASSPTGVAEAFF	TGTGCCAGCAGCCCAACAGGGGTGGCTGAAGCTTTCTTT
TRBV29-1	.	TRBD2	TRBJ2-5	CSVLEIGLAGGTETQYF	TGCAGCGTCCTAGAAATCGGACTAGCGGGAGGGACCGAGACCCAGTACTTC
TRBV9	.	TRBD1	TRBJ2-7	CASSVATGGAYEQYF	TGTGCCAGCAGCGTAGCTACAGGGGGTGCCTACGAGCAGTACTTC
TRBV29-1	.	.	TRBJ2-7	CSVEASRGARGPYEQYF	TGCAGCGTTGAAGCCAGTAGGGGGGCGCGGGGGCCCTACGAGCAGTACTTC
TRBV9	.	.	TRBJ2-5	CASSARPGQETQYF	TGTGCCAGCAGCGCACGTCCAGGGCAAGAGACCCAGTACTTC
TRBV5-1	.	TRBD1	TRBJ2-5	CASSLVPLTGPETQYF	TGCGCCAGCAGCTTGGTACCCCTGACAGGGCCAGAGACCCAGTACTTC
TRBV7-6	.	.	TRBJ2-3	CASSSTDTQYF	TGTGCCAGCAGCTCTACAGATACGCAGTATTTT
TRBV5-1	.	.	TRBJ1-1	CASSLPGSEAFF	TGCGCCAGCAGCTTACCAGGGTCCGAAGCTTTCTTT
TRBV7-9	.	.	TRBJ2-3	CSSSSVWRGGTDTQYF	TGTTCCAGCAGCTCTGTCTGGAGGGGGGGTACAGATACGCAGTATTTT
TRBV11-2	.	TRBD2	TRBJ2-1	CASRPRSGRSHEQFF	TGTGCCAGCAGGCCCCGTAGCGGGAGGAGCCATGAGCAGTTCTTC
TRBV7-9	.	TRBD1	TRBJ1-1	CASSPDREWTNTEAFF	TGTGCCAGCAGCCCCGACAGGGAGTGGACGAACACTGAAGCTTTCTTT
TRBV20-1	.	.	TRBJ2-7	CSVGSSYEQYF	TGCAGTGTGGGCAGCTCCTACGAGCAGTACTTC
TRBV5-5	.	TRBD2	TRBJ2-1	CASSLGLAAYNEQFF	TGTGCCAGCAGCTTAGGACTAGCGGCCTACAATGAGCAGTTCTTC
TRBV7-9	.	.	TRBJ2-3	CASSLSGEWADTQYF	TGTGCCAGCAGCTTATCGGGGGAGTGGGCAGATACGCAGTATTTT
TRBV20-1	.	.	TRBJ2-1	CSARPSHEQFF	TGCAGTGCTAGACCGAGCCATGAGCAGTTCTTC
TRBV27	.	TRBD1	TRBJ1-5	CASSMDRGGNQPQHF	TGTGCCAGCAGCATGGACAGGGGAGGCAATCAGCCCCAGCATTTT
TRBV7-2	few	TRBD2	TRBJ2-7	CASSLEGAGGLYEQYF	TGTGCCAGCAGCCTCGAAGGAGCGGGAGGACTCTACGAGCAGTACTTC
TRBV5-4	.	.	TRBJ2-7	CASSLPDRFHEQYF	TGTGCCAGCAGCCTACCTGACAGGTTCCACGAGCAGTACTTC
TRBV5-4	.	.	TRBJ2-6	CASSLGPGDWSSGANVLTF	TGTGCCAGCAGCCTCGGACCAGGGGATTGGAGCTCTGGGGCCAACGTCCTGACTTTC
TRBV2	few	.	TRBJ2-3	CASSETYRADTQYF	TGTGCCAGCAGTGAGACCTACCGGGCAGATACGCAGTATTTT
TRBV30	.	TRBD1	TRBJ1-2	CAWSGTGYRGGYTF	TGTGCCTGGTCCGGGACAGGGTATAGGGGCGGCTACACCTTC
TRBV19	few	TRBD1	TRBJ2-7	CASSPGTGAYEQYF	TGTGCCAGTAGTCCCGGGACAGGGGCCTACGAGCAGTACTTC
TRBV7-2	.	.	TRBJ1-4	CASSLARATNEKLFF	TGTGCCAGCAGCTTAGCCCGGGCAACTAATGAAAAACTGTTTTTT
TRBV18	.	TRBD1	TRBJ2-7	CASSPGQGSYEQYF	TGTGCCAGCTCACCGGGACAGGGGTCCTACGAGCAGTACTTC
TRBV5-8	.	.	TRBJ1-3	CASSFRSLYSGNTIYF	TGTGCCAGCAGCTTCCGTTCTCTTTACTCTGGAAACACCATATATTTT
TRBV30	.	TRBD1	TRBJ1-2	CAWNPGQYGYTF	TGTGCCTGGAACCCGGGACAGTATGGCTACACCTTC
TRBV27	.	TRBD1	TRBJ1-2	CASYPEGQGNYGYTF	TGTGCCAGCTACCCTGAGGGACAGGGTAACTATGGCTACACCTTC
TRBV7-9	.	.	TRBJ2-1	CASSLDGSYNEQFF	TGTGCCAGCAGCTTAGACGGCTCCTACAATGAGCAGTTCTTC
TRBV6-4	once	TRBD1	TRBJ2-3	CASSPGQSTDTQYF	TGTGCCAGCAGTCCGGGACAGAGCACAGATACGCAGTATTTT
TRBV4-1	.	TRBD1	TRBJ2-7	CASSQVFSGQGAHEQYF	TGCGCCAGCAGCCAAGTTTTTTCGGGACAGGGGGCCCACGAGCAGTACTTC
TRBV13	.	TRBD2	TRBJ2-1	CASSLGGLAGVHEQFF	TGTGCCAGCAGCTTAGGGGGACTAGCGGGTGTACATGAGCAGTTCTTC
TRBV28	.	.	TRBJ1-2	CASSLIGTTYGYTF	TGTGCCAGCAGTTTAATCGGGACAACCTATGGCTACACCTTC
TRBV15	.	TRBD2	TRBJ2-5	CATRKGLAVQETQYF	TGTGCCACCAGAAAAGGACTAGCGGTACAAGAGACCCAGTACTTC
TRBV5-6	.	TRBD1	TRBJ1-2	CASSPTGGDYGYTF	TGTGCCAGCAGCCCAACAGGGGGCGACTATGGCTACACCTTC
TRBV5-1	.	.	TRBJ1-6	CASSPEGVWSPLHF	TGCGCCAGCAGCCCGGAAGGGGTATGGTCACCCCTCCACTTT
TRBV30	.	TRBD1	TRBJ1-1	CAWSDRDGTEAFF	TGTGCCTGGTCCGACAGGGACGGCACTGAAGCTTTCTTT
TRBV27	.	TRBD2	TRBJ2-5	CASSLAGRQETQYF	TGTGCCAGCAGCCTAGCGGGACGGCAAGAGACCCAGTACTTC
TRBV13	few	.	TRBJ1-3	CASSPKPLSGNTIYF	TGTGCCAGCAGCCCCAAGCCGCTCTCTGGAAACACCATATATTTT
TRBV7-2	.	.	TRBJ1-5	CASSSQGRQPQHF	TGTGCCAGCAGCTCTCAGGGTCGTCAGCCCCAGCATTTT
TRBV4-2	.	.	TRBJ2-1	CASSQVNREFDNEQFF	TGTGCCAGCAGCCAAGTAAACAGGGAATTCGACAATGAGCAGTTCTTC
TRBV30	few	TRBD2	TRBJ2-1	CAWTTSGYLGEQFF	TGTGCCTGGACTACTAGCGGGTACCTCGGTGAGCAGTTCTTC
TRBV5-1	.	.	TRBJ1-1	CASSLLGARGNGNTEAFF	TGCGCCAGCAGCTTGCTAGGGGCAAGGGGTAACGGGAACACTGAAGCTTTCTTT
TRBV29-1	.	.	TRBJ2-7	CSVYLAYEQYF	TGCAGCGTTTATCTAGCCTACGAGCAGTACTTC
TRBV5-1	.	TRBD1	TRBJ1-1	CASSYTTQGGTEAFF	TGCGCCAGCAGCTATACTACCCAGGGGGGCACTGAAGCTTTCTTT
TRBV10-3	.	TRBD1	TRBJ2-2	CAISEPGGAANTGELFF	TGTGCCATCAGTGAACCAGGGGGCGCGGCGAACACCGGGGAGCTGTTTTTT
TRBV25-1	.	TRBD2	TRBJ2-7	CASSEYTSGRVRGEQYF	TGTGCCAGCAGTGAATACACTAGCGGGAGGGTCCGAGGCGAGCAGTACTTC
TRBV7-9	.	.	TRBJ2-7	CASSLTGYEQYF	TGTGCCAGCAGCCTCACAGGGTACGAGCAGTACTTC
TRBV5-6	.	.	TRBJ2-7	CASSFRRGYGNEQYF	TGTGCCAGCAGCTTTAGGCGGGGCTACGGGAACGAGCAGTACTTC
TRBV28	.	.	TRBJ2-3	CASKEAVAFGDTQYF	TGTGCCAGCAAAGAAGCGGTCGCGTTCGGGGATACGCAGTATTTT
TRBV28	few	.	TRBJ1-6	CASSLWDRNSPLHF	TGTGCCAGCAGTTTATGGGACAGAAATTCACCCCTCCACTTT